The 6 T cell receptor beta chains given below trace back to one sample, sequenced in a study of T cells in Graves' hyperthyroidism and ophthalmopathy (dated by TCRdb to between 2018 and 2021). Library method: multiplex PCR. Instrument used: Illumina HiSeq 2000. Amplification of TCR beta CDR3 regions was carried out from RNA transcripts. A first-round RT-PCR of the TCR CDR3 used the HTBI primer set with the Qiagen OneStep RT-PCR kit. TCRdb reran the public reads through fastp at Q25 and MiXCR, keeping productive beta chains. Every distinct CDR3 protein forms one entry, paired with its most common genes and DNA. The sample table lists some 580,000 distinct CDR3 sequences, roughly 15% of them with a count of one. In total, the top ten clones hold about 3.5% of the sample. Sequenced: blood. The receptors shown here come from a woman aged 40 to 49 with Graves' ophthalmopathy.

This clonotype was found many times. This chain links TRBV2 with TRBJ2-6; a weak D match, TRBD1 (6 bases). The germline CDR1 and CDR2 sequences are SNHLY and FYNNEI. This CDR3 region has 17 residues. V was cut by 2 bases and J by 4 bases, with 15 bases left in between. The CDR3 sequence is CASSELQGGSGANVLTF. CDR3 sequence (DNA): TGTGCCAGCAGTGAACTCCAAGGGGGTTCCGGGGCCAACGTCCTGACTTTC.

This clonotype was seen many times. The J gene is TRBJ2-5, the V gene TRBV18; no definite D call. The CDR3 contains 12 residues. V was cut by 3 bases and J by 4 bases, with 6 bases left in between. The germline CDR1 and CDR2 sequences are KGHSH and LQKENI. CDR3 amino acids: CASSPIGETQYF. DNA of the CDR3: TGTGCCAGCTCACCGATCGGAGAGACCCAGTACTTC.

This clonotype was detected many times. The chain couples TRBV18 to TRBJ2-1, with D possibly being TRBD2 (5 bases). The length of the CDR3 is 14 residues. Germline V gene lookup returns CDR1 KGHSH and CDR2 LQKENI. V was trimmed by 3 bases and J by 6 bases, leaving 12 bases between them. In DNA, the CDR3 is TGTGCCAGCTCACCGTTTGAGGGTATCAATGAGCAGTTCTTC. Translated: CASSPFEGINEQFF.

This clonotype was counted ten times or more. CDR3 residues: CASSFDTNTGELFF. The CDR3 nucleotides are TGCGCCAGCAGCTTTGATACAAACACCGGGGAGCTGTTTTTT. The chain links TRBV5-1 to TRBJ2-2, with no clear D. Germline loops: CDR1 SGHRS, CDR2 YFSETQ. The CDR3 extends over 14 amino acids. V was cut by 2 bases and J by 2 bases, with 7 bases left in between.

About this clonotype itself: A single base separates this from a much larger clone, so it may be a read error. This CDR3 is CVSSLAPGTSGYNEQFF. The DNA of the CDR3 is TGTGTCAGCAGCTTAGCCCCCGGAACTAGCGGATACAATGAGCAGTTCTTC. The J gene is TRBJ2-1, the V gene TRBV7-9, with 8 bases matching TRBD2. CDR3 size: 17 residues. Germline CDR1 and CDR2: SEHNR and FQNEAQ (reference sequence).

This clonotype came up a few times. This rearrangement joins TRBV2 to TRBJ1-3; no clear D. The CDR3 is 21 amino acids. V was shortened by 4 bases and J by 0 bases, with 28 bases between the two germline ends. Germline loops: CDR1 SNHLY, CDR2 FYNNEI. The CDR3 DNA follows: TGTGCCAGCAGTGTGGGGATACGGTTTGTAGCACCCGGGCTCTCTGGAAACACCATATATTTT. Translated, it gives CASSVGIRFVAPGLSGNTIYF.